The clone carrying this TCR beta chain is a singleton in its sample. Its antigen remains unidentified. The germline gene is not matched at one end of the junction; a read error may be the cause. RNA was extracted from bulk tissue without any cell sorting. The CDR3 totals 14 residues. Germline lookup yields CDR1 MNHNS and CDR2 SASEGT. The library came from three nested PCR rounds adapted from ARM-PCR protocols. MiXCR, applied by TCRdb to the multiplex PCR reads, yields one record per CDR3 protein. The sample holds around 70,000 distinct CDR3 sequences, around 73% seen once. This sample is part of a study of tumor and adjacent non-tumor tissue in lung cancer. Overall study: Each sample yielded 4 million to 5 million productive TCRbeta reads on average.

Whole-study results and caveats: Top 100 clones took a larger repertoire share in normal lung.

The sequencing input was lung tumor tissue. The clonotype comes from a man aged 55-75 years with non-small cell lung cancer. The chain uses TRBV6-1 and TRBJ2-6; D is possibly TRBD2 (6 bases). The CDR3 loop is CTSRPQAGTNILTF. Here the CDR3 DNA reads TGTACCAGCAGACCCCAGGCGGGGACCAACATCCTGACTTTC.